This T cell receptor (beta chain) was obtained from a study of graft-versus-host responses after intestinal transplantation. Study-level points and caveats: GvH clones were identified in recipient marrow, with some first appearing in ileum or blood.

The J segment lost 10 bases and the V segment lost 8 bases, leaving 2 bases of the junction unmatched. Germline CDR1 reads MNHNY; CDR2 reads SVGAGI (reference sequence). The CDR3 runs to 11 residues. Comment on this clone: The antigen is not known.

Using immunoSEQ multiplex PCR, the repertoire was profiled, and TCRdb retains in-frame clones only, with some absent. The sample records roughly 90,000 clones, approximately 90% being singletons. This TCR derives from a human donor who was the organ donor for an intestinal transplant. The sequencing used unstimulated CD4+ T cells sorted from spleen or lymph node cells, collected before transplant. J is TRBJ1-6 and V is TRBV6-6; 7 nucleotides agree with TRBD1. The CDR3 loop is CASGQASPLHF. DNA for the CDR3: TGTGCCAGCGGACAGGCCTCACCCCTCCACTTT.